Here is one T cell receptor (beta chain) with its context. Its matching antigen is unknown. It may be a read error: a sequence one base away is much more abundant. The sample belongs to a study of post-analysis software for immune sequencing data. Regarding the study as a whole: Patients showed TRBV5-6, TRBV5-1 and TRBV20-1 among a few TRBV segments more frequent than in controls.

TCR beta cDNA libraries included unique molecular identifiers. TCRdb itself ran the PCR reads through MiXCR, one entry per CDR3 protein. The sample has 700,000 to 800,000 distinct CDR3 sequences, 25% to 30% seen once. CDR3 length: 16 residues. The V gene's germline CDR1 is SQVTM and CDR2 ANQGSEA. Material for sequencing was blood. This chain links TRBV29-1 with TRBJ2-4; D is uncertain. The sequence was obtained from a girl aged 5-17 years with multiple sclerosis. This CDR3 reads CSVAPNLPRAKNIRYF. CDR3 nucleotides: TGCAGCGTTGCCCCGAACCTGCCCCGGGCCAAAAACATTCGGTACTTC.